A selection of T cell receptor beta chains follows, all from one sample in a study of shared clonotypes between healthy human individuals. Clones were sequenced by immunoSEQ multiplex PCR, and TCRdb holds only the in-frame ones, with some missing. The top ten hold under 0.65% of the sample, which has roughly 1 million clones, 75% to 80% seen once. Sample: memory CD4+ T cells from PBMCs. All receptors come from a man between 18 and 29 years old in good health. Some clones in this sample may be carry-over from other donors' samples. Both conserved end residues are part of each CDR3.

cdr3_aa: CASRRDSPEQFF
v_call: TRBV28

cdr3_aa: CASSLSGANTEAFF
v_call: TRBV7-3

cdr3_aa: CASSLARGAYNEQFF
v_call: TRBV7-6

cdr3_aa: CASSQDPRASGSRAKNIQYF
v_call: TRBV4-1

cdr3_aa: CASSDTGVGYTQYF
v_call: TRBV2

cdr3_aa: CASSMGQGLGYTF
v_call: TRBV5-1

cdr3_aa: CASSQELSRRYEQYF
v_call: TRBV4-3

cdr3_aa: CASSLQGTGNTIYF
v_call: TRBV27

cdr3_aa: CASSPPSRGETQYF
v_call: TRBV18

cdr3_aa: CASSIRASGGETQYF
v_call: TRBV7-2

cdr3_aa: CASSLYEGPPQPQHF
v_call: TRBV7-9

cdr3_aa: CAWRGLAGGNSYNEQFF
v_call: TRBV30

cdr3_aa: CASSQEFNGPERGYTF
v_call: TRBV4-1

cdr3_aa: CASSRDPLETQYF
v_call: TRBV9

cdr3_aa: CASRIGHTEAFF
v_call: TRBV2

cdr3_aa: CASSSSAQETQYF
v_call: TRBV28

cdr3_aa: CASSHSAGGFQYF
v_call: TRBV4-3